What follows are 24 T cell receptor beta chains derived from one specimen sequenced in a study of cytomegalovirus exposure and HLA in healthy donors. The primer mix had 60 Vbeta and 13 Jbeta primers. Sequencing was performed with immunoSEQ multiplex PCR; in TCRdb, only in-frame clones are kept and a portion is missing. The sample lists around 130,000 clones, roughly two thirds occurring once. The specimen was PBMCs. These receptors originate from a young man in good health and CMV-seropositive.

This chain links TRBV18 with TRBJ1-1; D might be TRBD1 (5 bases). The V end was cut by 3 bases, the J end by 5 bases, with 16 bases between. Germline-derived CDR1 and CDR2 are KGHSH and LQKENI. The CDR3 length is 15 residues. CDR3 protein: CASSPPVLGGTEAFF. Written as DNA, the CDR3 is TGTGCCAGCTCACCTCCGGTTTTGGGGGGGACTGAAGCTTTCTTT.

The gene calls are TRBV7-2 and TRBJ2-7; D might be TRBD2 (5 bases). The CDR3 loop spans 15 amino acids. The ends were cut back, 3 bases at V and 6 bases at J, with 18 bases in the middle. CDR1 is SGHTA and CDR2 is FQGNSA in the germline V gene. CDR3 residues: CASSFLGFSVPEQYF. DNA for the CDR3: TGTGCCAGCAGCTTCCTTGGGTTTAGCGTCCCCGAGCAGTACTTC.

This clone was detected a few times. The DNA for the CDR3 is TGTGCCAGCAGGGAGACAGTTTTAAGGCGAGCTTTCTTT. Translation: CASRETVLRRAFF. V is TRBV6-5 and J is TRBJ1-1, with D maybe TRBD1 (5 bases). This CDR3 spans 13 amino acids. Germline-derived CDR1 and CDR2 are MNHEY and SVGAGI. Trimming pared 6 bases from V and 10 bases from J, leaving 18 bases between.

V is TRBV7-6 and J is TRBJ1-4; D is unresolved. Germline V gives CDR1 SGHVS, CDR2 FNYEAQ. Trimming took off 5 bases at V and 8 bases at J, with 6 bases between the two ends. The CDR3 extends over 11 amino acids. The CDR3 sequence: CASSRGEKLFF. In DNA form, the CDR3 reads TGTGCCAGCAGCCGCGGGGAAAAACTGTTTTTT. The full variable domain, its missing parts supplied by reference TRBV7-6 and TRBJ1-4, is GAGVSQSPRYKVTKRGQDVALRCDPISGHVSLYWYRQALGQGPEFLTYFNYEAQQDKSGLPNDRFSAERPEGSISTLTIQRTEQRDSAMYRCASSRGEKLFFGSGTQLSVL.

The chain couples TRBV11-3 to TRBJ2-2, with 7 bases identical to TRBD2. Germline values: CDR1 SGHNT, CDR2 YENEEA. This CDR3 region has 14 residues. J was trimmed by 6 bases and V by 1 base; bases with no gene match: 2. DNA for the CDR3: TGTGCCAGCAGCTTAGGCGGGAGTGCCGGGGAGCTGTTTTTT. Protein: CASSLGGSAGELFF. The full variable domain, in which reference TRBV11-3 and TRBJ2-2 provide the parts outside the CDR3, is EAGVVQSPRYKIIEKKQPVAFWCNPISGHNTLYWYLQNLGQGPELLIRYENEEAVDDSQLPKDRFSAERLKGVDSTLKIQPAELGDSAVYLCASSLGGSAGELFFGEGSRLTVL.

The V call is TRBV27, the J call TRBJ2-1; 10 bases align to TRBD2. Germline CDR1 MNHEY, CDR2 SMNVEV (reference sequence). This CDR3 region has 16 residues. V trimming: 0 bases; J trimming: 4 bases; junction bases outside the gene matches: 3. CDR3 sequence: CASSLSIAGGYNEQFF. In nucleotides, the CDR3 is TGTGCCAGCAGTTTATCCATAGCGGGAGGTTACAATGAGCAGTTCTTC.

This rearrangement joins TRBV4-3 to TRBJ1-5; D is unclear. CDR1 LGHNA and CDR2 YSLEER come from the germline V gene. The CDR3 has 17 amino acids. Trimming removed 1 base at V and 0 bases at J, with 13 bases between. The CDR3 coding sequence is TGCGCCAGCAGCCAAGGAGTGTCGTTATATAGCAATCAGCCCCAGCATTTT. Its translation: CASSQGVSLYSNQPQHF.

The genes are TRBV11-1 and TRBJ1-3; unclear D gene. Trimming cost V 4 bases and J 2 bases, with 9 bases left between them. Per germline, CDR1 SGHAT and CDR2 FQDESV (reference sequence). The CDR3 has 14 amino acids. The CDR3 here is CASSSGIPGNTIYF. CDR3 DNA sequence: TGTGCCAGCAGCTCCGGGATTCCTGGAAACACCATATATTTT.

This clone came up once. V and J are TRBV28 and TRBJ2-3, with 10 bases that match TRBD2. Germline loops: CDR1 MDHEN, CDR2 SYDVKM. There are 17 residues in the CDR3. V shed 6 bases, J shed 6 bases, and the junction held 15 bases outside the gene matches. CDR3 in amino acids: CASSPMSEREGPDTQYF. CDR3 sequence (DNA): TGTGCCAGCAGCCCGATGAGTGAGCGGGAGGGGCCGGATACGCAGTATTTT. Full variable domain (missing parts from reference TRBV28 and TRBJ2-3): DVKVTQSSRYLVKRTGEKVFLECVQDMDHENMFWYRQDPGLGLRLIYFSYDVKMKEKGDIPEGYSVSREKKERFSLILESASTNQTSMYLCASSPMSEREGPDTQYFGPGTRLTVL.

J is TRBJ2-1 and V is TRBV4-2; D remains unclear. V was cut by 1 base and J by 1 base, with 11 bases left in between. Germline V lookup: CDR1 LGHNA, CDR2 YNFKEQ. The CDR3 extends over 16 amino acids. CDR3 sequence reads: CASSQGPSLSYNEQFF. The CDR3 DNA follows: TGTGCCAGCAGCCAAGGCCCGAGCCTATCCTACAATGAGCAGTTCTTC.

The V gene is TRBV30, the J gene TRBJ1-1; TRBD1 might be the D (5 bases). Germline CDR1 is GTSNPN and CDR2 is SVGIG (reference sequence). The CDR3 covers 16 residues. V dropped 1 base and J dropped 4 bases, with 19 bases sitting between them. Here the CDR3 reads CAWSAKWGGEGTEAFF. In DNA form, the CDR3 reads TGTGCCTGGAGTGCGAAGTGGGGGGGGGAAGGCACTGAAGCTTTCTTT.

This clone appeared a single time. The V and J genes are TRBV27 and TRBJ1-2, with D possibly matching TRBD1 (5 bases). V lost 5 bases and J 3 bases, leaving 16 bases between the germline ends. Germline V gene lookup returns CDR1 MNHEY and CDR2 SMNVEV (reference sequence). This CDR3 is built from 15 residues. The CDR3 reads CASSPDWTSDYGYTF. The CDR3 DNA follows: TGTGCCAGCAGTCCAGACTGGACATCGGACTATGGCTACACCTTC.

This clone was picked up a small number of times. V gene TRBV6-1 combines with J gene TRBJ1-1; D perhaps matches TRBD1 (5 bases). The CDR3 length is 15 residues. Trimming removed 3 bases at V and 1 base at J, with 12 bases between. Germline-derived CDR1 and CDR2 are MNHNS and SASEGT. In DNA form, the CDR3 reads TGTGCCAGCAGTGATCCGGGACTTACGAACACTGAAGCTTTCTTT. As protein: CASSDPGLTNTEAFF.

V and J are TRBV4-2 and TRBJ2-7; D is possibly TRBD2 (6 bases). The CDR3 covers 16 residues. Germline CDR1 reads LGHNA; CDR2 reads YNFKEQ. Trimming pared 0 bases from V and 3 bases from J, leaving 15 bases between. The CDR3 loop reads CASSQDRERVLYEQYF. CDR3 bases: TGTGCCAGCAGCCAAGATAGAGAGCGGGTCCTCTACGAGCAGTACTTC.

J is TRBJ2-7 and V is TRBV7-9; weak D call: TRBD1 (6 bases). The germline gives CDR1 SEHNR, CDR2 FQNEAQ (reference sequence). This CDR3 is built from 15 residues. Trimming removed 5 bases from V and 4 bases from J, with 18 bases in between. CDR3 nucleotide sequence: TGTGCCAGCAGCAGACTTGGGGGCGCAGGGTACGAGCAGTACTTC. It is translated as CASSRLGGAGYEQYF.

This rearrangement joins TRBV2 to TRBJ2-1; the D gene is possibly TRBD2 (6 bases). This CDR3 comprises 15 residues. Deletions cut 8 bases from V and 2 bases from J, with 16 bases between. CDR1 and CDR2 (germline): SNHLY, FYNNEI. Here the CDR3 DNA reads TGTGCCAGCGCTAGCGACCTCTTCCCCTACAATGAGCAGTTCTTC. This sequence encodes CASASDLFPYNEQFF.

The chain's CDR3 is CASFVNTEAFF. DNA for the CDR3: TGTGCCAGCTTCGTGAACACTGAAGCTTTCTTT. The V gene is TRBV6-5, the J gene TRBJ1-1, with D uncertain. With 8 bases removed from V and 0 bases from J, the gap between germline ends came to 4 bases. This CDR3 has 11 amino acids. Germline V gene data show CDR1 as MNHEY and CDR2 as SVGAGI.

V usage is TRBV10-1 and J usage is TRBJ2-7, with 9 bases that match TRBD2. V lost 3 bases, J lost 4 bases, and 1 base stayed unmatched. Germline V gene data show CDR1 as WNHNN and CDR2 as SYGVQD (reference sequence). The CDR3 sequence is 13 residues long. CDR3: CASSEAGGYEQYF. The CDR3 nucleotides are TGCGCCAGCAGTGAAGCGGGAGGTTACGAGCAGTACTTC.

J is TRBJ2-7 and V is TRBV4-3, with 8 bases that match TRBD2. After removal of 1 base from V and 0 bases from J, the junction contained 5 bases not matched to a gene. Germline lookup yields CDR1 LGHNA and CDR2 YSLEER. The CDR3 has 16 residues. The CDR3 DNA sequence: TGCGCCAGCAGCCAAGTCGAGGCGGGGGGCTCCTACGAGCAGTACTTC. Protein product: CASSQVEAGGSYEQYF.

V is TRBV5-1 and J is TRBJ1-3, with 12 bases identical to TRBD1. Trimming removed 0 bases from V and 3 bases from J; junction bases left unmatched: 4. The CDR3 loop spans 17 amino acids. Germline values: CDR1 SGHRS, CDR2 YFSETQ. Here the CDR3 reads CASSLEGTGGNGNTIYF. CDR3 in DNA: TGCGCCAGCAGCTTGGAAGGGACAGGGGGCAATGGAAACACCATATATTTT.

This chain joins TRBV5-1 and TRBJ2-5, with 11 bases that match TRBD1. The CDR3 length is 14 residues. CDR1 SGHRS and CDR2 YFSETQ come from the germline V gene. Unmatched junction bases numbered 4, after V lost 4 bases and J lost 5 bases. CDR3 nucleotide sequence: TGCGCCAGCAGCCCCTGGACAGGGGGCGAGACCCAGTACTTC. As protein: CASSPWTGGETQYF.

The table lists this clone with a few counts. The rearrangement uses TRBV5-6 and TRBJ1-2; 11 bases align to TRBD1. V was clipped by 3 bases and J by 7 bases; unmatched bases: 5. This CDR3 has 14 residues. Germline CDR1 SGHDT, CDR2 YYEEEE. CDR3 protein: CASSWGQGGFGYTF. CDR3 in DNA: TGTGCCAGCAGCTGGGGACAGGGGGGATTTGGCTACACCTTC.

The V and J genes are TRBV12-5 and TRBJ2-6; unclear D gene. The germline CDR1 and CDR2 sequences are LGHNT and FRNRAP. This CDR3 region has 13 residues. V was shortened by 8 bases and J by 1 base, with 6 bases between the two germline ends. The CDR3 sequence: CASSVSGANVLTF. The CDR3 bases are TGTGCTAGTTCCGTGTCTGGGGCCAACGTCCTGACTTTC.

This chain connects TRBV5-1 to TRBJ1-1, with a possible D match to TRBD1 (5 bases). This CDR3 is built from 16 residues. Deletions cut 0 bases from V and 0 bases from J, with 12 bases between. Per the germline V gene, CDR1 is SGHRS and CDR2 is YFSETQ. CDR3 sequence reads: CASSLEGITMNTEAFF. The CDR3 nucleotides are TGCGCCAGCAGCTTGGAGGGGATCACTATGAACACTGAAGCTTTCTTT.